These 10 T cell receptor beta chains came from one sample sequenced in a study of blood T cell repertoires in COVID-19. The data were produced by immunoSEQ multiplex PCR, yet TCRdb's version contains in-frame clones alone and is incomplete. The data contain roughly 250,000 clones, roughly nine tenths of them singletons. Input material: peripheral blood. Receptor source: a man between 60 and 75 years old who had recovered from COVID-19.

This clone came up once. CDR3 sequence reads: CASSLGLAAVETQYF. The CDR3 DNA reads TGCGCCAGCAGCTTGGGACTAGCGGCGGTGGAGACCCAGTACTTC. The chain carries TRBV5-1 and TRBJ2-5, with 9 bases matching TRBD2. The length of the CDR3 is 15 residues. V lost 0 bases and J lost 5; bases outside the gene matches: 5. Germline CDR1 and CDR2: SGHRS and YFSETQ.

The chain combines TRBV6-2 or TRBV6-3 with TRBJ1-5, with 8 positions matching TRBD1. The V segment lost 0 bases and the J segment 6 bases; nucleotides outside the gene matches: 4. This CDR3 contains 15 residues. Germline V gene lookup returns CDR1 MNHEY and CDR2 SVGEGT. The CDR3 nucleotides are TGTGCCAGCAGTTACTCGCAACAGGGGGGTCAGCCCCAGCATTTT. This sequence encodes CASSYSQQGGQPQHF.

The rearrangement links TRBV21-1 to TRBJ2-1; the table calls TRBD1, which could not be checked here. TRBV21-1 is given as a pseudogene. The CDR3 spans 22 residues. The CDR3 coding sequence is TGTGCCAGCAGCCCCGGGACAGGGGGCTTCGGCCTCCAAATGAGGTCCTACAATGAGCAGTTCTTC. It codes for CASSPGTGGFGLQMRSYNEQFF.

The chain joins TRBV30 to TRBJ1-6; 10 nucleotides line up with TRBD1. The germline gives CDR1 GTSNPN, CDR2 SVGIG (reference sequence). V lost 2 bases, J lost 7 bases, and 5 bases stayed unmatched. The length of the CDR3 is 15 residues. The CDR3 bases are TGTGCCTGGAGTCTGACAGGGGGCGAGAATTCACCCCTCCACTTT. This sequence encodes CAWSLTGGENSPLHF. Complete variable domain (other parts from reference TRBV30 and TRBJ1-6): SQTIHQWPATLVQPVGSPLSLECTVEGTSNPNLYWYRQAAGRGLQLLFYSVGIGQISSEVPQNLSASRPQDRQFILSSKKLLLSDSGFYLCAWSLTGGENSPLHFGNGTRLTVT.

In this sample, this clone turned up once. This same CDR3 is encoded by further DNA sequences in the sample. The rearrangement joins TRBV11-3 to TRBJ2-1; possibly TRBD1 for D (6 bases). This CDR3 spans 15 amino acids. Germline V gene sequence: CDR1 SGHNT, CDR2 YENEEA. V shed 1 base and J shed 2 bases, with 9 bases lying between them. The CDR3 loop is CASSLGGGTYNEQFF. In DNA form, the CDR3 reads TGTGCCAGCAGCTTAGGAGGGGGAACCTACAATGAGCAGTTCTTC.

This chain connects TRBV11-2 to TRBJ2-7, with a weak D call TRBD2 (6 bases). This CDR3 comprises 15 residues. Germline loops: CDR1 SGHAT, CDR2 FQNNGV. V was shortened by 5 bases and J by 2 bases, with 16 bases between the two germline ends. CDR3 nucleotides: TGTGCCAGCAGCCTATATGGGGGAGGCGCCTACGAGCAGTACGTC. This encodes CASSLYGGGAYEQYV.

The DNA for the CDR3 is TGTGCCAGCAGCTTATATACGGTTGGCTACACCTTC. This encodes CASSLYTVGYTF. This rearrangement joins TRBV11-2 to TRBJ1-2; D ambiguous. CDR1 and CDR2 (germline): SGHAT, FQNNGV. Trimming took 2 bases from V and 7 from J, leaving 8 bases between them. The CDR3 spans 12 residues.

The CDR3 spells CAARGGPTRTEAFF. CDR3 coding DNA: TGTGCCGCAAGAGGCGGCCCCACGAGGACTGAAGCTTTCTTT. This sequence joins TRBV30 and TRBJ1-1; D unclear. This CDR3 comprises 14 residues. The V and J ends lost 8 bases and 5 bases respectively, with 21 bases between them. Germline assignment: CDR1 GTSNPN and CDR2 SVGIG (reference sequence). Full variable domain (rest looked up from reference TRBV30 and TRBJ1-1): SQTIHQWPATLVQPVGSPLSLECTVEGTSNPNLYWYRQAAGRGLQLLFYSVGIGQISSEVPQNLSASRPQDRQFILSSKKLLLSDSGFYLCAARGGPTRTEAFFGQGTRLTVV.

CDR3 loop: CASSSGINSPLHF. The CDR3, as DNA: TGTGCCAGCAGTTCCGGGATTAATTCACCCCTCCACTTT. The genes are TRBV2 and TRBJ1-6; D gene uncertain. The V and J ends lost 5 bases and 6 bases respectively, with 8 bases between them. There are 13 residues in the CDR3. Germline lookup yields CDR1 SNHLY and CDR2 FYNNEI.

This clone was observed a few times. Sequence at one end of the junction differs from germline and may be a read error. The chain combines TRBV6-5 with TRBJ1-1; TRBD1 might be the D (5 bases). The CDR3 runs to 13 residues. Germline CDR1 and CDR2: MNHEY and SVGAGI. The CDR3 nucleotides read TGTGCCAGCAGCGCCCCCCTAAACAGGCGTCTGTTGTTT. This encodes CASSAPLNRRLLF.